This TCR beta chain appears in the sequencing data of a study of Ad26.COV2.S vaccination and SARS-CoV-2 variants. About this clone: Its antigen is undetermined.

As to treatment: around 19 received Ad26.COV2.S at low or high dose, single or two shots; about 5 received placebo; per-sample allocation not given. Collection of the samples took place on day 63 after the first injection of vaccine or placebo. Profiling relied on immunoSEQ multiplex PCR, and the TCRdb table lists in-frame clones only, not all of them. In the table there are 350,000 to 500,000 clones, about 91% of which are singletons. The CDR3 has 16 amino acids. V lost 3 bases and J lost 7, with 21 bases in between. The germline CDR1 and CDR2 sequences are SGHTA and FQGNSA. Findings and limits, study-wide: Vaccinees and placebo recipients showed similar non-spike TCR breadth.

The receptor's source is a person aged 18 to 59 who received the Ad26.COV2.S COVID-19 vaccine or a placebo. V and J are TRBV7-2 and TRBJ1-2; possibly TRBD1 for D (6 bases). This specimen consisted of peripheral blood, obtained in a trial of Ad26.COV2.S vaccine versus placebo. The CDR3 is CASSFIMGTGPGGYTF. The CDR3, as DNA: TGTGCCAGCAGCTTCATTATGGGAACAGGGCCGGGTGGCTACACCTTC.